This T cell receptor (beta chain) was captured in a study of T cell changes during pregnancy in multiple sclerosis. The assay was immunoSEQ multiplex PCR, and TCRdb's table has in-frame clones only and misses some. The sample includes under 60,000 clones, 91% seen only once; the top ten take 9.5% to 13%. The CDR3 runs 10 residues. After removal of 8 bases from V and 6 bases from J, the junction contained 1 base not matched to a gene. Germline V lookup: CDR1 MNHNY, CDR2 SVGAGI (reference sequence). The sequence was obtained from a female donor with multiple sclerosis, enrolled in a pregnancy study. The J gene is TRBJ2-7, the V gene TRBV6-6; 7 bases map to TRBD2. This specimen was CD8+ T cells from peripheral blood mononuclear cells, taken after pregnancy. The CDR3 coding sequence is TGTGCCAGCGGGGAGGGCGAGCAGTACTTC. Protein product: CASGEGEQYF.